Shown below are 2 T cell receptor beta chains from a single sample sequenced in a study of blood T cell repertoires in COVID-19. Sequencing used immunoSEQ multiplex PCR; TCRdb keeps in-frame clones, though not all of them. The data hold 150,000 to 200,000 clones, with roughly 76% observed a single time. Sequencing was carried out using peripheral blood. The source is a woman aged 40 to 50 with COVID-19, enrolled during active disease.

This chain joins TRBV11-3 and TRBJ2-2, with 13 bases that match TRBD2. CDR3 length: 17 residues. The V gene end was trimmed by 5 bases and the J gene end by 2 bases; junction bases not matched to a gene: 5. From germline, CDR1 is SGHNT and CDR2 YENEEA. As DNA, the CDR3 is TGTGCCAGCAGCGACAGGACTAGCGGGGGTAACACCGGGGAGCTGTTTTTT. This gives the protein CASSDRTSGGNTGELFF.

This sequence joins TRBV5-6 and TRBJ2-2; D ambiguous. The CDR3 runs 15 residues. The V end lost 0 bases, the J end lost 1 base, and 7 bases lay between the germline ends. Germline V lookup: CDR1 SGHDT, CDR2 YYEEEE. DNA of the CDR3: TGTGCCAGCAGCTTGGCTCCTTTGAACACCGGGGAGCTGTTTTTT. As protein: CASSLAPLNTGELFF.